In its sample, the clone carrying this TCR beta chain was seen many times. The sample belongs to a study of neurological immune-mediated disorders. TCRdb fed the 5' RACE reads into MiXCR, producing one record per CDR3 protein. The sample includes over 45,000 distinct CDR3 sequences, over 4.5% of them seen just once. V trimming: 1 base; J trimming: 4 bases; junction bases outside the gene matches: 6. The CDR3 sequence is 16 residues long. Looked up from germline, CDR1 is SGHTA and CDR2 is FQGNSA. Sequenced input: CD4+ T cells from blood. The chain couples TRBV7-2 to TRBJ2-2; 7 positions agree with TRBD2. This TCR came from a woman aged 18-35 years with multiple sclerosis. CDR3 DNA: TGTGCCAGCAGCTTAGTCCCAGCGGGAATCACCGGGGAGCTGTTTTTT. Amino acid sequence: CASSLVPAGITGELFF.